This TCR beta chain was documented in a study of PD-1 blockade in classical Hodgkin lymphoma. Study-level findings and limits: Reports described newly diagnosed patients as having lower baseline TCR diversity than healthy donors. The origin of the repertoire differences remains undefined, with disease activity or prior therapy as possible causes.

As to this clone: Antigen unknown.

Time point defined: newly diagnosed, previously untreated cHL patient sample. Negative selection with magnetic separation was used to purify CD4+ T cells from thawed PBMCs. Comparison came from newly diagnosed, untreated classical Hodgkin lymphoma PBMCs. Germline CDR1 SGHRS, CDR2 YFSETQ. V was cut by 2 bases and J by 0 bases, with 5 bases left in between. This CDR3 is 14 amino acids long. The data were produced by immunoSEQ multiplex PCR, yet TCRdb's version contains in-frame clones alone and is incomplete. Among tens of thousands of clones listed, roughly 90% were seen once. V is TRBV5-1 and J is TRBJ2-2; no reliable D call. What was sequenced was CD4+ T cells from blood. This receptor was identified in a human donor with classical Hodgkin lymphoma. This CDR3 is CASSLGTNTGELFF. The DNA of the CDR3 is TGCGCCAGCAGCTTAGGCACGAACACCGGGGAGCTGTTTTTT.